The 20 T cell receptor beta chains given below trace back to one sample, sequenced in a study of regulatory T cells. Primers: 52 TRBV forward and 13 TRBJ reverse. This table comes from immunoSEQ multiplex PCR, and its TCRdb copy is limited to in-frame clones, with some not included. The top ten hold around 32% of the sample, which has about 17,000 clones, more than 90% seen once. The specimen sequenced was CD8+ T cells sorted from blood. Receptor source: a person between 18 and 35 years old with CD3G deficiency.

This clone is a singleton in its sample. V is TRBV28 and J is TRBJ2-1; TRBD2 aligns across 14 bases. The CDR3 covers 17 residues. V dropped 5 bases and J dropped 6; count of bases not matched to a gene: 9. From germline, CDR1 is MDHEN and CDR2 SYDVKM. CDR3 protein: CASSRGRGLAGVNEQFF. In nucleotides, the CDR3 is TGTGCCAGCAGTAGGGGTCGGGGACTAGCGGGAGTCAATGAGCAGTTCTTC.

This clone was found once. This chain links TRBV5-6 with TRBJ1-2, with 8 bases matching TRBD1. V was clipped by 3 bases and J by 7 bases; unmatched bases: 8. This CDR3 contains 14 residues. Looked up from germline, CDR1 is SGHDT and CDR2 is YYEEEE. The CDR3 region has the DNA TGTGCCAGCAGCTCTGACAGGGGATGGGGTGGCTACACCTTC. Translation gives CASSSDRGWGGYTF.

The V gene is TRBV5-6, the J gene TRBJ2-5, with D possibly being TRBD2 (6 bases). This CDR3 is 14 amino acids long. Germline V gene sequence: CDR1 SGHDT, CDR2 YYEEEE. The germline V and J ends were trimmed by 0 bases and 7 bases, with 13 bases remaining between them. The CDR3: CASSLDGGGWTQYF. The CDR3 DNA follows: TGTGCCAGCAGCTTGGACGGGGGTGGATGGACCCAGTACTTC. The full variable domain, rest sourced from reference TRBV5-6 and TRBJ2-5, is DAGVTQSPTHLIKTRGQQVTLRCSPKSGHDTVSWYQQALGQGPQFIFQYYEEEERQRGNFPDRFSGHQFPNYSSELNVNALLLGDSALYLCASSLDGGGWTQYFGPGTRLLVL.

V and J are TRBV9 and TRBJ1-1, with TRBD1 matching 7 bases. Per the germline V gene, CDR1 is SGDLS and CDR2 is YYNGEE. The V and J ends lost 4 bases and 1 base, in that order; junction bases with no gene match: 7. The CDR3 sequence is 15 residues long. CDR3 nucleotide sequence: TGTGCCAGCAGCCCAAAATCAGGGGGGAACACTGAAGCTTTCTTT. Translating it yields CASSPKSGGNTEAFF.

The rearrangement links TRBV13 to TRBJ2-3; 12 nucleotides agree with TRBD2. This CDR3 is 20 amino acids long. V shed 5 bases and J 3 bases; nucleotides not matched to a gene: 18. Germline CDR1 and CDR2: PRHDT and FYEKMQ (reference sequence). CDR3 loop: CASSPRRLAGGPYDTDTQYF. The CDR3 nucleotides read TGTGCCAGCAGCCCGCGTCGGCTAGCGGGGGGGCCTTATGATACAGATACGCAGTATTTT.

This chain links TRBV19 with TRBJ2-1, with a tentative D call TRBD1 (5 bases). The CDR3 totals 13 residues. The V and J ends lost 5 bases and 6 bases respectively, with 11 bases between them. The germline gives CDR1 LNHDA, CDR2 SQIVND (reference sequence). The CDR3 sequence: CASSSKGANEQFF. The CDR3 nucleotides are TGTGCCAGTAGTTCCAAAGGGGCCAATGAGCAGTTCTTC.

The gene calls are TRBV12-5 and TRBJ2-3; D ambiguous. Germline V gives CDR1 LGHNT, CDR2 FRNRAP. The CDR3 contains 13 residues. The V gene lost 10 bases and the J gene lost 0 bases, with 11 bases spanning the gap. The CDR3 loop is CATTKFSTDTQYF. Written as DNA, the CDR3 is TGTGCTACCACCAAATTTAGCACAGATACGCAGTATTTT.

The chain recombines TRBV29-1 with TRBJ2-5; no reliable D call. CDR3 length: 10 amino acids. Germline CDR1 and CDR2: SQVTM and ANQGSEA. With 7 bases removed from V and 2 bases from J, the gap between germline ends came to 5 bases. The CDR3 DNA reads as TGCAGCGCCGGACAAGAGACCCAGTACTTC. It yields the protein CSAGQETQYF. Filled out from reference TRBV29-1 and TRBJ2-5, the complete variable domain reads SAVISQKPSRDICQRGTSLTIQCQVDSQVTMMFWYRQQPGQSLTLIATANQGSEATYESGFVIDKFPISRPNLTFSTLTVSNMSPEDSSIYLCSAGQETQYFGPGTRLLVL.

The J gene is TRBJ2-5, the V gene TRBV6-5; the D is unclear. Germline V gene data show CDR1 as MNHEY and CDR2 as SVGAGI. V was cut by 5 bases and J by 2 bases, with 0 bases left in between. The CDR3 totals 10 residues. In nucleotides, the CDR3 is TGTGCCAGCAGTCAAGAGACCCAGTACTTC. It translates to CASSQETQYF.

The chain combines TRBV4-1 with TRBJ2-5; 7 bases match TRBD2. Germline lookup yields CDR1 MGHRA and CDR2 YSYEKL. The CDR3 spans 15 residues. V lost 1 base to trimming and J lost 4 bases; unmatched junction nucleotides: 6. CDR3 nucleotides: TGCGCCAGCAGCCAAGGCGGATCGGGGGGAGAGACCCAGTACTTC. Residues: CASSQGGSGGETQYF.

The rearrangement links TRBV7-2 to TRBJ2-6; D call uncertain. V lost 5 bases and J lost 1, with 9 bases in between. CDR1 is SGHTA, CDR2 FQGNSA, per germline. The CDR3 has 15 amino acids. Here the CDR3 DNA reads TGTGCCAGCAGCCTTACTATATCTGGGGCCAACGTCCTGACTTTC. Amino acids: CASSLTISGANVLTF.

This clone was observed a single time. J is TRBJ2-7 and V is TRBV13; D gene ambiguous. The germline V and J ends were trimmed by 7 bases and 1 base, with 11 bases remaining between them. Germline CDR1 PRHDT, CDR2 FYEKMQ (reference sequence). This CDR3 contains 13 residues. As DNA, the CDR3 is TGTGCCAGCACCCCGGACGGATCCTACGAGCAGTACTTC. Translating it yields CASTPDGSYEQYF.

The gene calls are TRBV12-5 and TRBJ2-7; the D gene is possibly TRBD2 (5 bases). The CDR3 runs to 12 residues. V lost 6 bases and J lost 3, with 9 bases in between. The germline gives CDR1 LGHNT, CDR2 FRNRAP. CDR3 region: CASGGVDYEQYV. Here the CDR3 DNA reads TGTGCTAGTGGCGGGGTAGACTACGAGCAGTACGTC.

The table lists this clone with a count of one. V is TRBV9 and J is TRBJ2-6, with D unresolved. Trimming took off 0 bases at V and 3 bases at J, with 7 bases between the two ends. From germline, CDR1 is SGDLS and CDR2 YYNGEE. The CDR3 sequence is 15 residues long. This CDR3 reads CASSVALSGANVLTF. CDR3 nucleotides: TGTGCCAGCAGCGTAGCCCTTAGTGGGGCCAACGTCCTGACTTTC.

This chain uses TRBV7-2 with TRBJ1-6, with D unclear. With 4 bases removed from V and 9 bases from J, the gap between germline ends came to 10 bases. Germline lookup yields CDR1 SGHTA and CDR2 FQGNSA. The CDR3 is 13 residues long. CDR3 sequence reads: CASSSTPGSPLHF. DNA for the CDR3: TGTGCCAGCAGCTCCACCCCAGGTTCACCCCTCCACTTT. The full variable domain, with the rest looked up from reference TRBV7-2 and TRBJ1-6, is GAGVSQSPSNKVTEKGKDVELRCDPISGHTALYWYRQSLGQGLEFLIYFQGNSAPDKSGLPSDRFSAERTGGSVSTLTIQRTQQEDSAVYLCASSSTPGSPLHFGNGTRLTVT.

The chain joins TRBV4-1 to TRBJ2-7, with 7 positions matching TRBD1. The CDR3 totals 15 residues. After removal of 0 bases from V and 2 bases from J, the junction contained 4 bases not matched to a gene. CDR1 and CDR2 (germline): MGHRA, YSYEKL. DNA for the CDR3: TGCGCCAGCAGCCAAGAAAGTGGGACAGCCTACGAGCAGTACTTC. It specifies CASSQESGTAYEQYF.

The rearrangement uses TRBV7-2 and TRBJ2-5; a weak D match, TRBD2 (6 bases). The V end was cut by 4 bases, the J end by 5 bases, with 14 bases between. CDR1 is SGHTA, CDR2 FQGNSA, per germline. This CDR3 spans 14 amino acids. This CDR3 reads CASSSVGGIETQYF. The CDR3 DNA reads TGTGCCAGCAGCTCCGTCGGGGGTATCGAGACCCAGTACTTC.

The J gene is TRBJ1-1, the V gene TRBV15, with D perhaps matching TRBD1 (5 bases). V gave up 0 bases and J gave up 6 bases, with 11 bases separating them. The length of the CDR3 is 14 residues. CDR1 and CDR2 from the germline V gene are LNHNV and YYDKDF (reference sequence). CDR3 coding DNA: TGTGCCACCAGCAGAGATCTATGGGGCCCTGAAGCTTTCTTT. Translation gives CATSRDLWGPEAFF.

J is TRBJ2-7 and V is TRBV7-2; 8 bases align to TRBD1. Unmatched junction bases numbered 9, after V lost 1 base and J lost 4 bases. Germline V gives CDR1 SGHTA, CDR2 FQGNSA. CDR3 length: 16 residues. CDR3 nucleotides: TGTGCCAGCAGCTTAGGGAGGACAGGGCCCCTTTACGAGCAGTACTTC. Translation gives CASSLGRTGPLYEQYF.

This chain connects TRBV7-2 to TRBJ1-1; a possible D gene is TRBD1 (5 bases). Trimming removed 5 bases from V and 3 bases from J, with 19 bases in between. The CDR3 is 16 residues long. From germline, CDR1 is SGHTA and CDR2 FQGNSA. The CDR3 sequence is CASSPGGGGFYTEAFF. The CDR3 DNA reads TGTGCCAGCAGCCCTGGGGGTGGGGGGTTTTACACTGAAGCTTTCTTT. The full variable domain, its missing parts supplied by reference TRBV7-2 and TRBJ1-1, is GAGVSQSPSNKVTEKGKDVELRCDPISGHTALYWYRQSLGQGLEFLIYFQGNSAPDKSGLPSDRFSAERTGGSVSTLTIQRTQQEDSAVYLCASSPGGGGFYTEAFFGQGTRLTVV.